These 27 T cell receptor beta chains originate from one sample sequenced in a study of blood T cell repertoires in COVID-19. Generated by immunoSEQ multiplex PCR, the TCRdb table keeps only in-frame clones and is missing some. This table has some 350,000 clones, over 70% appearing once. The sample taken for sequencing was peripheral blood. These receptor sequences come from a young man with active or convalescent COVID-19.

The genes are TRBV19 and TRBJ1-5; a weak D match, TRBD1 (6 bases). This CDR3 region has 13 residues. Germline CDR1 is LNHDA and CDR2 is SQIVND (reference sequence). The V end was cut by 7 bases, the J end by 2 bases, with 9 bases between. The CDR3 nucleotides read TGTGCCAGTACAGGGGTACGCAATCAGCCCCAGCATTTT. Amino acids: CASTGVRNQPQHF.

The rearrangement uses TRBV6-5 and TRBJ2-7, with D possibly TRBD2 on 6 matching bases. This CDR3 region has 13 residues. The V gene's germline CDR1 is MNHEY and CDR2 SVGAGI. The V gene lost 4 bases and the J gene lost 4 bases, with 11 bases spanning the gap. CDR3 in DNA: TGTGCCAGCAGTTCGGGGGTTCCATACGAGCAGTACTTC. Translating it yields CASSSGVPYEQYF.

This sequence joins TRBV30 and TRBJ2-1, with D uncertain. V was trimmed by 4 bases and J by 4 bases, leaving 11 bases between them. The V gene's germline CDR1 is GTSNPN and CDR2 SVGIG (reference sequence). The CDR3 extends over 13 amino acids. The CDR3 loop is CAWKSAQYNEQFF. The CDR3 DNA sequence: TGTGCCTGGAAGTCCGCACAATACAATGAGCAGTTCTTC.

The CDR3, as DNA: TGTGCCAGCAGTCCCTTAGGGGTTCCTAATGAAAAACTGTTTTTT. Protein: CASSPLGVPNEKLFF. V usage is TRBV6-5 and J usage is TRBJ1-4, with a weak D call TRBD1 (5 bases). Germline V CDR1 and CDR2: MNHEY, SVGAGI. Trimming left V 5 bases short and J 3 bases short, with 13 bases between. This CDR3 region has 15 residues.

The DNA of the CDR3 is TGTGCCAGCAGCTTCCGACTAGCGGGGGGGCTGGGGATCGGAGAGACCCAGTACTTC. Protein sequence: CASSFRLAGGLGIGETQYF. The gene calls are TRBV5-6 and TRBJ2-5, with 14 bases matching TRBD2. The CDR3 extends over 19 amino acids. Losses at the gene ends were 2 bases for V and 4 bases for J; bases not matched to a gene: 13. The V gene's germline CDR1 is SGHDT and CDR2 YYEEEE.

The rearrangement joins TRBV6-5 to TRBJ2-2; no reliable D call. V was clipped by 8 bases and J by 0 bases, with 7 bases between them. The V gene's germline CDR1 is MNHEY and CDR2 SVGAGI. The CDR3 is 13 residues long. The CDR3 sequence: CASLPANTGELFF. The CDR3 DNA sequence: TGTGCCAGCCTACCCGCGAACACCGGGGAGCTGTTTTTT.

Here the CDR3 DNA reads TGTGCCTGGAGTGTGACAGGGGCCACTGAAGCTTTCTTT. Translating it yields CAWSVTGATEAFF. The chain carries TRBV30 and TRBJ1-1; 8 bases agree with TRBD1. Losses at the gene ends were 0 bases for V and 4 bases for J; bases not matched to a gene: 1. There are 13 residues in the CDR3. Germline values: CDR1 GTSNPN, CDR2 SVGIG (reference sequence).

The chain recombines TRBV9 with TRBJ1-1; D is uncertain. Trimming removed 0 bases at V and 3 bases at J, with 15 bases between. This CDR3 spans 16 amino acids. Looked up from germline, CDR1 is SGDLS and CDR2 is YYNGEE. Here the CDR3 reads CASSVGSRALDTEAFF. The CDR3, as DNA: TGTGCCAGCAGCGTAGGCAGCCGAGCGTTGGACACTGAAGCTTTCTTT. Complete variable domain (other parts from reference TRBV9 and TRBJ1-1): DSGVTQTPKHLITATGQRVTLRCSPRSGDLSVYWYQQSLDQGLQFLIQYYNGEERAKGNILERFSAQQFPDLHSELNLSSLELGDSALYFCASSVGSRALDTEAFFGQGTRLTVV.

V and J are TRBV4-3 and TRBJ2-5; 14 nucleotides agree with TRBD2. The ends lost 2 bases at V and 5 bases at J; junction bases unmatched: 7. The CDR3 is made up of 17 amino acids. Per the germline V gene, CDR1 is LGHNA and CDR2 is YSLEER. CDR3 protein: CASSQSGLAGAGETQYF. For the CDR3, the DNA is TGCGCCAGCAGCCAATCGGGACTAGCGGGAGCCGGGGAGACCCAGTACTTC.

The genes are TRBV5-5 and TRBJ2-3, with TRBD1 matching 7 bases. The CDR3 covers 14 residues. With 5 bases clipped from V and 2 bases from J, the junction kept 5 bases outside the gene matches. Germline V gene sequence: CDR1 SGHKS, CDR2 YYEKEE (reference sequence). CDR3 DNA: TGTGCCAGCAGACCGGGACAGCTCACAGATACGCAGTATTTT. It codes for CASRPGQLTDTQYF.

In DNA form, the CDR3 reads TGTGCCAGCAGTTTAATACCCGGACTGAACTATGGCTACACCTTC. Encoded protein: CASSLIPGLNYGYTF. The genes are TRBV27 and TRBJ1-2, with unresolved D. V gave up 2 bases and J gave up 2 bases, with 12 bases separating them. Germline lookup yields CDR1 MNHEY and CDR2 SMNVEV (reference sequence). The CDR3 consists of 15 residues.

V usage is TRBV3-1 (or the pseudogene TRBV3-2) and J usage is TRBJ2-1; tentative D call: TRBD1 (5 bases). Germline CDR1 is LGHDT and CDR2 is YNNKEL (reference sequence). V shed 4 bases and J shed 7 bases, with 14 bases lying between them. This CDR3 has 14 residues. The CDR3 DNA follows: TGTGCCAGCAGCCTGCAGGCAGGGATGAATGAGCAGTTCTTC. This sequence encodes CASSLQAGMNEQFF.

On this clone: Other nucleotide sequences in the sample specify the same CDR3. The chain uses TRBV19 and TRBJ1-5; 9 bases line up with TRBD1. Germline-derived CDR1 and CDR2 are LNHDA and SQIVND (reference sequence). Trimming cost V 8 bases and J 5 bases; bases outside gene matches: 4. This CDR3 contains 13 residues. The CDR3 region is CASGQGRDQPQHF. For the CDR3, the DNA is TGTGCCAGTGGACAGGGGAGGGATCAGCCCCAGCATTTT.

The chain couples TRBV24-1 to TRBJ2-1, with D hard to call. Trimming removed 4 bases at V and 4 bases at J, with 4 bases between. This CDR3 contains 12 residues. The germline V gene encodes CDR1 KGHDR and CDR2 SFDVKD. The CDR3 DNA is TGTGCCACCAGTGACAGATACAATGAGCAGTTCTTC. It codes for CATSDRYNEQFF.

The CDR3 DNA is TGTGCCAGCAGCTCCTATAGCGGGGGGGACACAGATACGCAGTATTTT. Translation: CASSSYSGGDTDTQYF. V gene TRBV7-9 combines with J gene TRBJ2-3; 11 positions agree with TRBD2. CDR1 is SEHNR and CDR2 is FQNEAQ in the germline V gene (reference sequence). The CDR3 loop spans 16 amino acids. V lost 4 bases to trimming and J lost 2 bases; unmatched junction nucleotides: 5. Filled out from reference TRBV7-9 and TRBJ2-3, the complete variable domain reads DTGVSQNPRHKITKRGQNVTFRCDPISEHNRLYWYRQTLGQGPEFLTYFQNEAQLEKSRLLSDRFSAERPKGSFSTLEIQRTEQGDSAMYLCASSSYSGGDTDTQYFGPGTRLTVL.

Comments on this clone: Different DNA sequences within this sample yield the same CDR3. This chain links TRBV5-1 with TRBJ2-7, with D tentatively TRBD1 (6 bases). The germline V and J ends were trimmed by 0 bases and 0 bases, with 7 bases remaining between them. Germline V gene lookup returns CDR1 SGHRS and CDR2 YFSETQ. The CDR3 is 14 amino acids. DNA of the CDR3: TGCGCCAGCAGCTTGGGGGGGCCCTCCTACGAGCAGTACTTC. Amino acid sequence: CASSLGGPSYEQYF.

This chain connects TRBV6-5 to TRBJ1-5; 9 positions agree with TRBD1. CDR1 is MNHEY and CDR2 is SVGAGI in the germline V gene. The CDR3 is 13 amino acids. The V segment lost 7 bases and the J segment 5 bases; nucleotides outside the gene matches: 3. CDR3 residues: CASKRQGDQPQHF. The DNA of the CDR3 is TGTGCCAGCAAACGACAGGGGGATCAGCCCCAGCATTTT.

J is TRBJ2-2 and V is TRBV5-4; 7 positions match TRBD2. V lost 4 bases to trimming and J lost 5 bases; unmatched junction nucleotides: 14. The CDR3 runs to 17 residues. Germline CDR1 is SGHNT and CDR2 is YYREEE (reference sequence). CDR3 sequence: CASSVGSSGLRTGELFF. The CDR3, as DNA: TGTGCCAGCAGCGTGGGATCTAGCGGCCTTCGGACCGGGGAGCTGTTTTTT. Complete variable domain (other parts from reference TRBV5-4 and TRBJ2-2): ETGVTQSPTHLIKTRGQQVTLRCSSQSGHNTVSWYQQALGQGPQFIFQYYREEENGRGNFPPRFSGLQFPNYSSELNVNALELDDSALYLCASSVGSSGLRTGELFFGEGSRLTVL.

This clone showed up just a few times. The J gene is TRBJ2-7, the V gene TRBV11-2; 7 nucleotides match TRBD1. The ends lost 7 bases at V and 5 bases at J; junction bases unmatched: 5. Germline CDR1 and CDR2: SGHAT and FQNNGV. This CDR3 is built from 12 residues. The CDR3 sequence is CASNRGVDEQYF. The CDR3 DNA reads TGTGCCAGCAACAGGGGCGTCGACGAGCAGTACTTC.

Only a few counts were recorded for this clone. CDR3 sequence reads: CASSESPTANTEAFF. CDR3 bases: TGTGCCAGCAGTGAATCGCCGACAGCGAACACTGAAGCTTTCTTT. The chain recombines TRBV25-1 with TRBJ1-1; maybe TRBD1 (5 bases). The CDR3 is 15 residues long. Germline lookup yields CDR1 MGHDK and CDR2 SYGVNS. The V and J ends lost 1 base and 1 base respectively, with 10 bases between them.

The chain's CDR3 is CASSGTRQETQYF. For the CDR3, the DNA is TGTGCCAGTTCCGGGACAAGACAAGAGACCCAGTACTTC. This chain links TRBV19 with TRBJ2-5; D might be TRBD1 (6 bases). V lost 8 bases, J lost 2 bases, and 12 bases lay in between. Germline V gene data show CDR1 as LNHDA and CDR2 as SQIVND (reference sequence). The CDR3 has 13 amino acids.

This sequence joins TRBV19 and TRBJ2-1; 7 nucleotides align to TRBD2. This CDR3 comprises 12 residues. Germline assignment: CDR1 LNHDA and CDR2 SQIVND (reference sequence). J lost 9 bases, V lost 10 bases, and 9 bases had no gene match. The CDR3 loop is CATQRGVGEQFF. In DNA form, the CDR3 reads TGTGCCACCCAACGGGGGGTGGGTGAGCAGTTCTTC.

CDR3 bases: TGTGCCAGCACCTTCGGACAGGGGGCAGAGACCCAGTACTTC. Protein product: CASTFGQGAETQYF. V gene TRBV28 combines with J gene TRBJ2-5; TRBD1 matches at 11 bases. J lost 4 bases, V lost 7 bases, and 5 bases had no gene match. Germline CDR1 and CDR2: MDHEN and SYDVKM. The CDR3 runs to 14 residues.

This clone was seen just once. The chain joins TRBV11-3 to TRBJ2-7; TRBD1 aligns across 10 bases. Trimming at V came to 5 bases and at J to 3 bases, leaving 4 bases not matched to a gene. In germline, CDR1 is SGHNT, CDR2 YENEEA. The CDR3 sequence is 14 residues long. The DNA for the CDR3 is TGTGCCAGCAGCCCGGGACAGGGGAGCTACGAGCAGTACTTC. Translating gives CASSPGQGSYEQYF.

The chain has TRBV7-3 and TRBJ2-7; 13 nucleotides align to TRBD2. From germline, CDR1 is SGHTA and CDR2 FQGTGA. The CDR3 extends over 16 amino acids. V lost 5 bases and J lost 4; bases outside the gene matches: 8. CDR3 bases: TGTGCCAGCAGCCCCCAGGGGACTAGCGGGATTTACGAGCAGTACTTC. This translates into CASSPQGTSGIYEQYF.

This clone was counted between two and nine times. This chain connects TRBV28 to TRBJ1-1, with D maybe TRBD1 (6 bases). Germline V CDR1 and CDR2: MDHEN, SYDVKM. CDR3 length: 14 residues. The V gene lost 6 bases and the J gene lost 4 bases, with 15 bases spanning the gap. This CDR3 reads CASRSYRAGTEAFF. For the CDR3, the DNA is TGTGCCAGCAGAAGTTACAGGGCTGGCACTGAAGCTTTCTTT.

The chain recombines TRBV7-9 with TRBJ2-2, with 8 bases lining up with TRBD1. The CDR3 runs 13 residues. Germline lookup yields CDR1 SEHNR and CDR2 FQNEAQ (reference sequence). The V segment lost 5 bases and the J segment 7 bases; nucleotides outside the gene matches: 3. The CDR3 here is CASSRQGIGELFF. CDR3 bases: TGTGCCAGCAGCCGACAGGGGATCGGGGAGCTGTTTTTT.